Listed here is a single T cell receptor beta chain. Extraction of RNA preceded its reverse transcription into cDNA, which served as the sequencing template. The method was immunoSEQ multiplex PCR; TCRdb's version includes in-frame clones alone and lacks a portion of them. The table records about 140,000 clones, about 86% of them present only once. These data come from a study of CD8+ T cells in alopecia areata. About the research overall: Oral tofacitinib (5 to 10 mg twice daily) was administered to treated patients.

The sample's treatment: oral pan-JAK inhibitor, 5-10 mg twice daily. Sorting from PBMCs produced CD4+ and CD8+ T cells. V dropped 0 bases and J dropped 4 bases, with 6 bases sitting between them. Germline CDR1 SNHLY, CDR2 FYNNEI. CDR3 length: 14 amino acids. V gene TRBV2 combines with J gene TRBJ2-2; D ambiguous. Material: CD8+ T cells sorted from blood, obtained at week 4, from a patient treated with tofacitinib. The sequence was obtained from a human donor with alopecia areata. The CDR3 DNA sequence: TGTGCCAGCAGTGAAGCGAGGTCCACCGGGGAGCTGTTTTTT. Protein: CASSEARSTGELFF.